Listed here are 20 T cell receptor beta chains from one sample, sequenced in a study of cytomegalovirus exposure and HLA in healthy donors. TCRdb's table, derived via immunoSEQ multiplex PCR, lists solely in-frame clones and lacks some. The sample carries tens of thousands of clones, 96% recorded once. The sample consisted of PBMCs. Receptor source: a woman in her late teens or twenties in good health and CMV-seropositive.

The chain combines TRBV14 with TRBJ2-3, with TRBD2 matching 11 bases. This CDR3 contains 15 residues. Germline trimming cut 6 bases from V and 0 bases from J; bases unmatched to any gene: 2. CDR1 and CDR2 from the germline V gene are SGHDN and FVKESK. CDR3 nucleotide sequence: TGTGCCAGCAGTTGGACTAGCGGGAGCACAGATACGCAGTATTTT. It is translated as CASSWTSGSTDTQYF.

The chain combines TRBV7-2 with TRBJ2-3, with TRBD2 matching over 8 bases. Germline V gene sequence: CDR1 SGHTA, CDR2 FQGNSA. This CDR3 is built from 15 residues. V trimming: 1 base; J trimming: 1 base; junction bases outside the gene matches: 1. In DNA form, the CDR3 reads TGTGCCAGCAGCTTAGGACTAGCGCGCACAGATACGCAGTATTTT. Translation: CASSLGLARTDTQYF.

The CDR3 protein is CAWNSLHEQFF. Written as DNA, the CDR3 is TGTGCCTGGAATAGCTTGCATGAGCAGTTCTTC. The J gene is TRBJ2-1, the V gene TRBV30; the D is unclear. This CDR3 spans 11 amino acids. Germline-derived CDR1 and CDR2 are GTSNPN and SVGIG (reference sequence). Trimming left V 4 bases short and J 8 bases short, with 9 bases between.

The chain couples TRBV7-3 to TRBJ1-1; D is unclear. CDR3 length: 12 amino acids. The germline gives CDR1 SGHTA, CDR2 FQGTGA. The V end was cut by 0 bases, the J end by 8 bases, with 7 bases between. CDR3 DNA sequence: TGTGCCAGCAGCTTAACAGGAGTCGAAGCTTTCTTT. It specifies CASSLTGVEAFF.

This sequence joins TRBV19 and TRBJ1-5; D ambiguous. Germline loops: CDR1 LNHDA, CDR2 SQIVND (reference sequence). CDR3 length: 13 residues. Trimming cost V 5 bases and J 9 bases, with 14 bases left between them. For the CDR3, the DNA is TGTGCCAGTAGTCTGTTGGTATCGAGGCCCCAGCATTTT. This sequence encodes CASSLLVSRPQHF.

CDR3 region: CASSPNRGGNEKLFF. The DNA of the CDR3 is TGTGCCAGCAGCCCTAACAGGGGTGGAAATGAAAAACTGTTTTTT. This rearrangement joins TRBV7-9 to TRBJ1-4; 7 nucleotides match TRBD1. Germline V gives CDR1 SEHNR, CDR2 FQNEAQ (reference sequence). This CDR3 contains 15 residues. V trimming: 5 bases; J trimming: 5 bases; junction bases outside the gene matches: 8.

The rearrangement uses TRBV5-1 and TRBJ2-7; tentative D call: TRBD1 (5 bases). Germline CDR1 is SGHRS and CDR2 is YFSETQ. V was shortened by 5 bases and J by 0 bases, with 18 bases between the two germline ends. The CDR3 contains 16 residues. The CDR3 region is CASSSKTVGYSYEQYF. The CDR3 DNA reads as TGCGCCAGCAGTTCAAAGACAGTGGGGTACTCCTACGAGCAGTACTTC.

J is TRBJ2-2 and V is TRBV30; TRBD2 matches at 13 bases. This CDR3 is built from 16 residues. Germline V CDR1 and CDR2: GTSNPN, SVGIG (reference sequence). The trim removed 0 bases at V and 5 bases at J, leaving 3 bases unmatched. The CDR3 loop reads CAWSVLLAGGTGELFF. CDR3 coding DNA: TGTGCCTGGAGTGTACTACTAGCGGGAGGGACCGGGGAGCTGTTTTTT.

The rearrangement links TRBV27 to TRBJ1-1; unclear D gene. This CDR3 has 14 residues. Trimming took 2 bases from V and 4 from J, leaving 11 bases between them. Germline CDR1 MNHEY, CDR2 SMNVEV (reference sequence). The CDR3 nucleotides are TGTGCCAGCAGTTTAGGCTTCCGAGGCACTGAAGCTTTCTTT. Protein product: CASSLGFRGTEAFF.

The chain is built from TRBV27 and TRBJ1-2; TRBD1 aligns across 7 bases. Germline V gives CDR1 MNHEY, CDR2 SMNVEV (reference sequence). Losses at the gene ends were 2 bases for V and 8 bases for J; bases not matched to a gene: 11. This CDR3 region has 15 residues. The CDR3 spells CASSLTGALIGGYTF. The CDR3 bases are TGTGCCAGCAGTTTAACAGGGGCGCTAATTGGGGGCTACACCTTC.

The chain joins TRBV5-1 to TRBJ2-3; tentatively, D is TRBD2 (6 bases). The germline CDR1 and CDR2 sequences are SGHRS and YFSETQ. This CDR3 region has 15 residues. V was trimmed by 2 bases and J by 2 bases, leaving 12 bases between them. CDR3 region: CASSFGGANTDTQYF. CDR3 sequence (DNA): TGCGCCAGCAGCTTCGGAGGGGCAAACACAGATACGCAGTATTTT.

This rearrangement joins TRBV5-4 to TRBJ2-1; TRBD2 matches at 12 bases. Trimming at V came to 4 bases and at J to 4 bases, leaving 6 bases not matched to a gene. CDR3 size: 16 residues. Germline V lookup: CDR1 SGHNT, CDR2 YYREEE (reference sequence). CDR3 protein: CASSSAGTSGYNEQFF. In DNA form, the CDR3 reads TGTGCCAGCAGCAGCGCCGGGACTAGCGGGTACAATGAGCAGTTCTTC.

The chain is built from TRBV6-5 and TRBJ2-7; tentative D call: TRBD1 (5 bases). Trimming cost V 6 bases and J 2 bases, with 11 bases left between them. The CDR3 sequence is 13 residues long. Germline loops: CDR1 MNHEY, CDR2 SVGAGI. In DNA, the CDR3 is TGTGCCAGCAGCATGACAGCCACCTACGAGCAGTACTTC. Translating it yields CASSMTATYEQYF.

The chain combines TRBV2 with TRBJ1-2, with 8 positions matching TRBD1. CDR1 and CDR2 from the germline V gene are SNHLY and FYNNEI. This CDR3 contains 14 residues. After removal of 10 bases from V and 7 bases from J, the junction contained 14 bases not matched to a gene. The CDR3 loop is CATREGQGAGGYTF. The CDR3 DNA is TGTGCCACCAGGGAAGGGCAGGGGGCCGGTGGCTACACCTTC.

The chain has TRBV6-5 and TRBJ2-7, with 7 bases matching TRBD2. This CDR3 has 11 residues. Germline V gives CDR1 MNHEY, CDR2 SVGAGI. V dropped 6 bases and J dropped 7; count of bases not matched to a gene: 3. The CDR3 protein is CASSPSGEQYF. The CDR3 region has the DNA TGTGCCAGCAGCCCTAGCGGTGAGCAGTACTTC.

The chain combines TRBV28 with TRBJ2-5, with 9 bases matching TRBD2. Germline assignment: CDR1 MDHEN and CDR2 SYDVKM. V lost 8 bases, J lost 3 bases, and 22 bases stayed unmatched. This CDR3 contains 19 residues. The DNA of the CDR3 is TGTGCCAGCGCCCGTACCTTTCCGGGGCTAGCGGGGAAGGAAGAGACCCAGTACTTC. The encoded protein is CASARTFPGLAGKEETQYF.

This chain joins TRBV19 and TRBJ2-4, with TRBD2 matching over 13 bases. Germline CDR1 LNHDA, CDR2 SQIVND (reference sequence). V shed 5 bases, J shed 0 bases, and the junction held 10 bases outside the gene matches. The CDR3 sequence is 19 residues long. This CDR3 is CASSVPTSGRKLAKNIQYF. In DNA, the CDR3 is TGTGCCAGTAGTGTCCCGACTAGCGGGAGGAAATTAGCCAAAAACATTCAGTACTTC.

This chain uses TRBV13 with TRBJ2-7; 15 nucleotides line up with TRBD2. The CDR3 is 17 amino acids. CDR1 is PRHDT and CDR2 is FYEKMQ in the germline V gene (reference sequence). Trimming removed 5 bases from V and 2 bases from J; junction bases left unmatched: 7. For the CDR3, the DNA is TGTGCCAGCAGCCCCGAGGGACTAGCGGGAGGCCCCTACGAGCAGTACTTC. Its protein product is CASSPEGLAGGPYEQYF.

The J gene is TRBJ2-1, the V gene TRBV7-2; TRBD2 aligns across 9 bases. Germline CDR1 reads SGHTA; CDR2 reads FQGNSA. V dropped 6 bases and J dropped 7; count of bases not matched to a gene: 4. The CDR3 is 13 amino acids. CDR3 nucleotide sequence: TGTGCCAGCAGACATAGCGGGGGAAATGAGCAGTTCTTC. Its protein is CASRHSGGNEQFF.

J is TRBJ2-3 and V is TRBV27; 8 bases map to TRBD2. The CDR3 has 15 residues. The junction had 7 bases not matched to a gene; V was cut back by 3 bases and J by 5 bases. Per germline, CDR1 MNHEY and CDR2 SMNVEV (reference sequence). Here the CDR3 reads CASSLGLGYGDTQYF. The DNA for the CDR3 is TGTGCCAGCAGTTTGGGACTAGGGTACGGAGATACGCAGTATTTT.